Each of the 20 T cell receptor beta chains below was sequenced from the same sample in a study of shared clonotypes between healthy human individuals. Clones were sequenced by immunoSEQ multiplex PCR, and TCRdb holds only the in-frame ones, with some missing. The sample contains some 690,000 clones, roughly 87% of which appear only once. The sequenced material came from memory CD8+ T cells from PBMCs. Subset specified: CD45RO+ cells pooled with CCR7-negative TemRA cells. The source is a man aged 18 to 29 in good health. Some clones in this sample may be carry-over from other donors' samples.

This rearrangement joins TRBV11-2 to TRBJ2-7; 11 bases match TRBD1. This CDR3 region has 13 residues. Per germline, CDR1 SGHAT and CDR2 FQNNGV. The trim removed 4 bases at V and 7 bases at J, leaving 3 bases unmatched. The chain's CDR3 is CASSSGTGGEQYF. Here the CDR3 DNA reads TGTGCCAGCAGCTCCGGGACAGGGGGAGAGCAGTACTTC.

The chain recombines TRBV6-1 with TRBJ1-5, with D possibly TRBD1 on 5 matching bases. There are 15 residues in the CDR3. Trimming shortened V by 0 bases and J by 1 base, and 7 bases separated the two germline ends. Germline CDR1 is MNHNS and CDR2 is SASEGT. In nucleotides, the CDR3 is TGTGCCAGCAGTGAAGCCGGGGGAAGCAATCAGCCCCAGCATTTT. It encodes CASSEAGGSNQPQHF.

The chain employs TRBV21-1 and TRBJ2-7; the table calls TRBD2, which could not be checked here. TRBV21-1 is designated a pseudogene. The CDR3 totals 17 residues. CDR3 sequence reads: CASSKSSRLAGPYEQYF. As DNA, the CDR3 is TGTGCCAGCAGCAAATCTTCGAGGCTAGCGGGACCCTACGAGCAGTACTTC.

The chain employs TRBV7-9 and TRBJ1-2; TRBD1 is a possible D gene (5 bases). With 3 bases removed from V and 2 bases from J, the gap between germline ends came to 10 bases. This CDR3 has 14 amino acids. CDR1 is SEHNR, CDR2 FQNEAQ, per germline (reference sequence). The CDR3 loop reads CASSLGPRNYGYTF. DNA for the CDR3: TGTGCCAGCAGCTTGGGACCCCGAAACTATGGCTACACCTTC.

The J gene is TRBJ2-2, the V gene TRBV28, with TRBD2 matching 14 bases. The CDR3 totals 18 residues. Germline V CDR1 and CDR2: MDHEN, SYDVKM. Trimming removed 6 bases from V and 3 bases from J; junction bases left unmatched: 9. The CDR3 here is CASSSPRGLAGDTGELFF. The CDR3 DNA reads as TGTGCCAGCAGCTCCCCCCGGGGACTAGCGGGAGACACCGGGGAGCTGTTTTTT. Full variable domain (outside the CDR3, taken from reference TRBV28 and TRBJ2-2): DVKVTQSSRYLVKRTGEKVFLECVQDMDHENMFWYRQDPGLGLRLIYFSYDVKMKEKGDIPEGYSVSREKKERFSLILESASTNQTSMYLCASSSPRGLAGDTGELFFGEGSRLTVL.

The chain couples TRBV19 to TRBJ1-2, with 9 positions matching TRBD1. CDR1 is LNHDA and CDR2 is SQIVND in the germline V gene (reference sequence). The ends lost 5 bases at V and 7 bases at J; junction bases unmatched: 5. This CDR3 comprises 13 residues. CDR3 residues: CASSFGTGFGYTF. CDR3 DNA sequence: TGTGCCAGTAGTTTCGGGACAGGGTTTGGCTACACCTTC.

The gene calls are TRBV5-1 and TRBJ1-1; TRBD1 might be the D (5 bases). The CDR3 length is 13 residues. V was pared by 1 base and J by 5 bases, with 9 bases between. The germline V gene encodes CDR1 SGHRS and CDR2 YFSETQ. The CDR3 spells CASSLSGETEAFF. The CDR3 region has the DNA TGCGCCAGCAGCTTGTCGGGGGAAACTGAAGCTTTCTTT.

The CDR3 is CASSAGWEQYF. The CDR3 coding sequence is TGTGCCAGCAGTGCCGGATGGGAGCAGTACTTC. The chain recombines TRBV6-5 with TRBJ2-7; no clear D. This CDR3 is 11 amino acids long. The V end was cut by 5 bases, the J end by 7 bases, with 9 bases between. Per germline, CDR1 MNHEY and CDR2 SVGAGI.

CDR3 DNA: TGTGCCAGCAGTTATCTCATGAACACTGAAGCTTTCTTT. Residues: CASSYLMNTEAFF. This chain connects TRBV6-6 to TRBJ1-1; no clear D. V dropped 3 bases and J dropped 0 bases, with 5 bases sitting between them. This CDR3 is built from 13 residues. Germline CDR1 is MNHNY and CDR2 is SVGAGI (reference sequence).

Concerning this clone itself: The germline gene is not matched at one end of the junction; a read error may be the cause. The chain employs TRBV6-4 and TRBJ2-1; 7 bases fit TRBD2. The CDR3 loop spans 14 amino acids. Per germline, CDR1 MRHNA and CDR2 SNTAGT. The CDR3 sequence is CASSDSGTNNEQFF. CDR3 in DNA: TGTGCCAGCAGTGACTCCGGGACTAACAACGAGCAGTTCTTC.

This clone occurred a few times. This rearrangement joins TRBV11-2 to TRBJ2-7; TRBD1 is a possible D gene (5 bases). Trimming took 5 bases from V and 0 from J, leaving 11 bases between them. The CDR3 has 14 residues. Germline CDR1 reads SGHAT; CDR2 reads FQNNGV. The CDR3: CASSRRASSYEQYF. The CDR3 coding sequence is TGTGCCAGCAGCCGCAGGGCAAGCTCCTACGAGCAGTACTTC.

The J gene is TRBJ2-5, the V gene TRBV6-1; D possibly matches TRBD1 or TRBD2 (5 bases each). The J call is doubtful: the DNA matches TRBJ2-7 better. Germline CDR1 reads MNHNS; CDR2 reads SASEGT. This CDR3 is built from 16 residues. As DNA, the CDR3 is TGTGCCAGCAGTGAACGGGGTAGCGACAGTGGGGACGAGCAGTACTTC. The encoded protein is CASSERGSDSGDEQYF.

The J gene is TRBJ1-1, the V gene TRBV28; D call uncertain. The V gene's germline CDR1 is MDHEN and CDR2 SYDVKM. This CDR3 has 14 amino acids. Trimming took 5 bases from V and 6 from J, leaving 16 bases between them. In nucleotides, the CDR3 is TGTGCCAGCAGTCTTCTTGAGGGATTCCCTGAAGCTTTCTTT. Translation gives CASSLLEGFPEAFF.

This chain connects TRBV9 to TRBJ1-3; D call uncertain. The CDR3 is made up of 13 amino acids. V was cut by 3 bases and J by 4 bases, with 8 bases left in between. Germline assignment: CDR1 SGDLS and CDR2 YYNGEE. The DNA for the CDR3 is TGTGCCAGCAGCGCCTTTTCCGGAAACACCATATATTTT. It specifies CASSAFSGNTIYF.

The chain carries TRBV19 and TRBJ1-5; perhaps TRBD1 as D (5 bases). CDR3 size: 14 residues. From germline, CDR1 is LNHDA and CDR2 SQIVND (reference sequence). V gave up 5 bases and J gave up 6 bases, with 14 bases separating them. CDR3 sequence reads: CASSVGGWGQPQHF. DNA of the CDR3: TGTGCCAGTAGTGTCGGGGGATGGGGTCAGCCCCAGCATTTT.

V gene TRBV7-9 combines with J gene TRBJ1-5, with a possible D match to TRBD1 (6 bases). The CDR3 is made up of 16 amino acids. Trimming pared 4 bases from V and 6 bases from J, leaving 19 bases between. The V gene's germline CDR1 is SEHNR and CDR2 FQNEAQ (reference sequence). CDR3 nucleotides: TGTGCCAGCAGCTCCCAGGGGCGGGGGGCCGGTCAGCCCCAGCATTTT. It is translated as CASSSQGRGAGQPQHF.

Concerning this clone itself: The sample carries other DNA sequences with the same CDR3. The rearrangement uses TRBV28 and TRBJ2-5; either TRBD1 or TRBD2 may fit D (5 bases each). Trimming stripped 3 bases from V and 5 bases from J, with 7 bases between. CDR3 length equals 12 residues. Germline V gene data show CDR1 as MDHEN and CDR2 as SYDVKM. DNA for the CDR3: TGTGCCAGCAGTTTGGGGACGGAGACCCAGTACTTC. Amino acids: CASSLGTETQYF.

This clone was detected once. The gene calls are TRBV11-2 and TRBJ2-7, with 10 bases identical to TRBD1. The CDR3 is 15 amino acids. Losses at the gene ends were 5 bases for V and 4 bases for J; bases not matched to a gene: 8. Per germline, CDR1 SGHAT and CDR2 FQNNGV. The CDR3 DNA follows: TGTGCCAGCAGCGCGGGACAGGGGTATCTATACGAGCAGTACTTC. It encodes CASSAGQGYLYEQYF.

The chain uses TRBV19 and TRBJ1-5; unclear D gene. The length of the CDR3 is 14 residues. The germline V gene has CDR1 LNHDA and CDR2 SQIVND (reference sequence). V lost 6 bases to trimming and J lost 2 bases, with 11 bases between them. The chain's CDR3 is CASSPVPGNQPQHF. CDR3 DNA sequence: TGTGCCAGTAGCCCGGTCCCCGGCAATCAGCCCCAGCATTTT.

This clone was detected only once. The chain combines TRBV5-1 with TRBJ2-7; no clear D. In germline, CDR1 is SGHRS, CDR2 YFSETQ. This CDR3 is 15 amino acids long. Deletions cut 0 bases from V and 3 bases from J, with 13 bases between. The CDR3: CASSLGLTPNYEQYF. The CDR3 DNA sequence: TGCGCCAGCAGCTTGGGTCTAACCCCTAACTACGAGCAGTACTTC.